The 17 T cell receptor beta chains below come from one sample, sequenced in a study of cytomegalovirus exposure and HLA in healthy donors. PCR amplification relied on 60 Vbeta primers (plus 13 Jbeta primers). The data were produced by immunoSEQ multiplex PCR, yet TCRdb's version contains in-frame clones alone and is incomplete. The data show some 99,000 clones, with around four fifths seen just once and less than 9.5% held by the top ten. Sequenced material: PBMCs. The source is a woman aged 45 to 65 in good health and CMV-seropositive.

V usage is TRBV19 and J usage is TRBJ2-4; a possible D gene is TRBD2 (6 bases). V shed 5 bases and J shed 1 base, with 12 bases lying between them. This CDR3 is 15 amino acids long. Germline assignment: CDR1 LNHDA and CDR2 SQIVND (reference sequence). The CDR3 reads CASSWGEWAKNIQYF. CDR3 coding DNA: TGTGCCAGTAGTTGGGGGGAATGGGCCAAAAACATTCAGTACTTC.

This chain joins TRBV5-1 and TRBJ2-1; 9 bases are shared with TRBD2. The CDR3 has 15 amino acids. Germline loops: CDR1 SGHRS, CDR2 YFSETQ. V lost 0 bases and J lost 8; bases outside the gene matches: 6. CDR3 loop: CASSLVREGKDEQFF. The CDR3 DNA reads TGCGCCAGCAGCTTGGTGCGGGAGGGGAAGGATGAGCAGTTCTTC.

V usage is TRBV4-1 and J usage is TRBJ2-2; 7 positions agree with TRBD2. Trimming removed 4 bases from V and 5 bases from J; junction bases left unmatched: 10. The CDR3 is 16 amino acids. Looked up from germline, CDR1 is MGHRA and CDR2 is YSYEKL. In nucleotides, the CDR3 is TGCGCCAGCAGCCCGTTTGGGGGGGTGGGGACCGGGGAGCTGTTTTTT. Its protein product is CASSPFGGVGTGELFF.

V usage is TRBV19 and J usage is TRBJ2-5, with a weak D call TRBD2 (7 bases). The CDR3 spans 15 residues. V was clipped by 6 bases and J by 1 base, with 15 bases between them. Germline V CDR1 and CDR2: LNHDA, SQIVND (reference sequence). CDR3 loop: CASSLWGGRQETQYF. As DNA, the CDR3 is TGTGCCAGTAGCCTCTGGGGGGGCCGCCAAGAGACCCAGTACTTC.

As to this clone: Sequence at one end of the junction differs from germline and may be a read error. The chain is built from TRBV4-2 and TRBJ2-3; 8 nucleotides line up with TRBD2. Germline loops: CDR1 LGHNA, CDR2 YNFKEQ. The CDR3 is 16 amino acids. CDR3 DNA sequence: TGTGCCAGCAGCCAAGCCACGACTAGCGAGGCAGATACGCGGTATTTT. It yields the protein CASSQATTSEADTRYF.

This clone came up a few times. The chain couples TRBV9 to TRBJ1-2; D is ambiguous. Per germline, CDR1 SGDLS and CDR2 YYNGEE. Trimming removed 0 bases at V and 0 bases at J, with 6 bases between. The CDR3 length is 14 residues. CDR3 region: CASSVADTNYGYTF. DNA of the CDR3: TGTGCCAGCAGCGTAGCTGACACTAACTATGGCTACACCTTC.

As DNA, the CDR3 is TGTGCCAGCAGTTCCTCTCGGATGGCGGGAGGGCATGAGACCCAGTACTTC. Its translation is CASSSSRMAGGHETQYF. This chain uses TRBV27 with TRBJ2-5; 9 bases are shared with TRBD2. Germline-derived CDR1 and CDR2 are MNHEY and SMNVEV (reference sequence). CDR3 size: 17 residues. The ends lost 4 bases at V and 5 bases at J; junction bases unmatched: 14.

This clone was observed a single time. The V and J genes are TRBV9 and TRBJ2-7; 7 positions match TRBD1. The CDR3 totals 14 residues. Trimming at V came to 1 base and at J to 4 bases, leaving 5 bases not matched to a gene. CDR1 SGDLS and CDR2 YYNGEE come from the germline V gene. As DNA, the CDR3 is TGTGCCAGCAGCGTAAGACAGGGATCGTACGAGCAGTACTTC. The encoded protein is CASSVRQGSYEQYF.

V is TRBV19 and J is TRBJ1-4, with a weak D call TRBD1 (5 bases). Germline values: CDR1 LNHDA, CDR2 SQIVND (reference sequence). Deletions cut 7 bases from V and 5 bases from J, with 14 bases between. This CDR3 region has 14 residues. As DNA, the CDR3 is TGTGCCAGTACGGCGGGGACCCAAAATGAAAAACTGTTTTTT. It is translated as CASTAGTQNEKLFF.

This chain joins TRBV19 and TRBJ2-7; 7 nucleotides match TRBD1. The CDR3 is 15 residues long. Germline values: CDR1 LNHDA, CDR2 SQIVND (reference sequence). With 5 bases clipped from V and 2 bases from J, the junction kept 9 bases outside the gene matches. In DNA, the CDR3 is TGTGCCAGTAGTCTTTCCGGGACAGTTCCCTACGAGCAGTACTTC. This encodes CASSLSGTVPYEQYF.

V is TRBV4-3 and J is TRBJ1-4; 9 nucleotides line up with TRBD1. Trimming took 1 base from V and 7 from J; bases not matched to a gene: 7. This CDR3 has 16 residues. Germline V gene sequence: CDR1 LGHNA, CDR2 YSLEER. This CDR3 is CASSQGRTGEFEKLFF. CDR3 in DNA: TGCGCCAGCAGCCAAGGGAGGACAGGGGAGTTTGAAAAACTGTTTTTT.

With regard to this clone: The same CDR3 can be traced to other DNA sequences in this sample. The chain employs TRBV7-9 and TRBJ2-7; no definite D call. Germline loops: CDR1 SEHNR, CDR2 FQNEAQ (reference sequence). Trimming stripped 9 bases from V and 3 bases from J, with 15 bases between. The CDR3 sequence is 13 residues long. The CDR3 region has the DNA TGTGCCAGTAGCCCCCGGTCTAGCTACGAGCAGTACTTC. This codes for CASSPRSSYEQYF.

This chain uses TRBV4-1 with TRBJ1-5, with D unclear. CDR3 length: 14 amino acids. Germline values: CDR1 MGHRA, CDR2 YSYEKL. V was pared by 0 bases and J by 2 bases, with 5 bases between. The CDR3 DNA sequence: TGCGCCAGCAGCCAAGATGAGGGCAATCAGCCCCAGCATTTT. Its protein product is CASSQDEGNQPQHF.

The chain recombines TRBV13 with TRBJ1-1; 8 nucleotides match TRBD1. The V gene end was trimmed by 3 bases and the J gene end by 0 bases; junction bases not matched to a gene: 3. Germline V gene sequence: CDR1 PRHDT, CDR2 FYEKMQ (reference sequence). CDR3 size: 15 residues. In DNA form, the CDR3 reads TGTGCCAGCAGCTTGCCGACAGGGGTGAACACTGAAGCTTTCTTT. This translates into CASSLPTGVNTEAFF.

The genes are TRBV19 and TRBJ2-5, with D tentatively TRBD2 (6 bases). V shed 8 bases and J shed 0 bases, with 10 bases lying between them. This CDR3 comprises 13 residues. The V gene's germline CDR1 is LNHDA and CDR2 SQIVND (reference sequence). DNA for the CDR3: TGTGCCAGTTCTGGGGACTACCAAGAGACCCAGTACTTC. Its translation: CASSGDYQETQYF.

The chain has TRBV5-1 and TRBJ2-1; 10 bases are shared with TRBD2. V was clipped by 3 bases and J by 3 bases; unmatched bases: 3. The length of the CDR3 is 15 residues. Germline V gene data show CDR1 as SGHRS and CDR2 as YFSETQ. The CDR3 bases are TGCGCCAGCAGCTCGAGCGGGGGGGGCTACAATGAGCAGTTCTTC. This encodes CASSSSGGGYNEQFF.

This sequence joins TRBV27 and TRBJ2-1; TRBD1 is a possible D gene (5 bases). Germline loops: CDR1 MNHEY, CDR2 SMNVEV (reference sequence). V lost 6 bases and J lost 10, with 16 bases in between. The CDR3 totals 13 residues. For the CDR3, the DNA is TGTGCCAGCAGACCAGGGATCGGCAGGGAGCAGTTCTTC. Translated: CASRPGIGREQFF.